These 27 T cell receptor beta chains were all obtained from the same sample, sequenced in a study of blood T cells in healthy people across ages. A second PCR of 7 to 11 cycles used a sample-barcoded 5' primer and a J-beta primer mix. TCRdb called the 5' RACE reads again in MiXCR, with one record for every CDR3 protein. The data show fewer than 750,000 distinct CDR3 sequences, with roughly 43% seen just once and just under 25% held by the top ten. The source material was blood. The receptors shown here come from a man aged 80 or over in good health.

The chain combines TRBV7-6 with TRBJ2-3; unclear D gene. This CDR3 spans 15 amino acids. Per the germline V gene, CDR1 is SGHVS and CDR2 is FNYEAQ. V was shortened by 0 bases and J by 1 base, with 8 bases between the two germline ends. CDR3 in DNA: TGTGCCAGCAGCTTAGCGCCGAGAGGCACAGATACGCAGTATTTT. This encodes CASSLAPRGTDTQYF.

The J gene is TRBJ2-7, the V gene TRBV20-1; 9 positions match TRBD1. J gave up 0 bases and V 1 base, and 7 bases lay outside the gene matches. CDR1 is DFQATT and CDR2 is SNEGSKA in the germline V gene (reference sequence). CDR3 length: 16 residues. CDR3 in DNA: TGCAGTGCTAGAGGAGGCGACAGGGGGGACTCCTACGAGCAGTACTTC. This sequence encodes CSARGGDRGDSYEQYF.

This clonotype has just a few counts. V usage is TRBV3-1 and J usage is TRBJ2-1; TRBD2 matches at 10 bases. The junction had 9 bases not matched to a gene; V was cut back by 2 bases and J by 5 bases. CDR1 and CDR2 from the germline V gene are LGHDT and YNNKEL (reference sequence). The CDR3 contains 17 residues. The chain's CDR3 is CASSQRGRTSGNNEQFF. CDR3 in DNA: TGTGCCAGCAGCCAAAGGGGGCGGACTAGCGGAAACAATGAGCAGTTCTTC.

The rearrangement joins TRBV7-9 to TRBJ2-2; 10 nucleotides align to TRBD1. Germline assignment: CDR1 SEHNR and CDR2 FQNEAQ (reference sequence). CDR3 length: 14 residues. J gave up 5 bases and V 5 bases, and 2 bases lay outside the gene matches. CDR3: CASSGTGETGELFF. In DNA form, the CDR3 reads TGTGCCAGCAGCGGGACAGGGGAAACCGGGGAGCTGTTTTTT.

Only a few counts were recorded for this clonotype. The V and J genes are TRBV11-3 and TRBJ2-1, with D possibly being TRBD1 or TRBD2 (5 bases each). Germline V gene data show CDR1 as SGHNT and CDR2 as YENEEA. V was cut by 5 bases and J by 2 bases, with 10 bases left in between. The CDR3 covers 14 residues. The CDR3 sequence is CASSPRDAYNEQFF. In DNA form, the CDR3 reads TGTGCCAGCAGCCCCCGGGACGCCTACAATGAGCAGTTCTTC.

This clonotype was picked up a small number of times. This rearrangement joins TRBV7-9 to TRBJ1-1; D ambiguous. CDR1 is SEHNR, CDR2 FQNEAQ, per germline (reference sequence). CDR3 length: 11 residues. V lost 4 bases to trimming and J lost 4 bases, with 4 bases between them. CDR3 nucleotide sequence: TGTGCCAGCAGCTCATCCACTGAAGCTTTCTTT. This codes for CASSSSTEAFF.

V and J are TRBV20-1 and TRBJ2-1, with no clear D. This CDR3 spans 11 amino acids. The germline V gene has CDR1 DFQATT and CDR2 SNEGSKA (reference sequence). V was pared by 0 bases and J by 10 bases, with 7 bases between. CDR3 nucleotides: TGCAGTGCTAGAGATAGACCGGAGCAGTTCTTC. Its translation is CSARDRPEQFF.

The gene calls are TRBV10-3 and TRBJ2-3, with D unresolved. Per the germline V gene, CDR1 is ENHRY and CDR2 is SYGVKD. The V end was cut by 2 bases, the J end by 2 bases, with 5 bases between. The length of the CDR3 is 13 residues. In DNA, the CDR3 is TGTGCCATCAGTGAGGAGAACACAGATACGCAGTATTTT. Protein: CAISEENTDTQYF.

As concerns this clonotype: An end of the junction differs from the germline gene, which may be a read error. The V and J genes are TRBV5-1 and TRBJ2-4; TRBD1 agrees at 8 bases. Germline CDR1 reads SGHRS; CDR2 reads YFSETQ. The CDR3 spans 15 residues. CDR3 DNA: TGCGCCAACAGCTCCCTGTCAGGGGGCGAAAACATTCAGTACTTC. It encodes CANSSLSGGENIQYF.

The chain has TRBV7-2 and TRBJ2-7, with D hard to call. Trimming took off 5 bases at V and 4 bases at J, with 18 bases between the two ends. Germline values: CDR1 SGHTA, CDR2 FQGNSA. The CDR3 runs to 15 residues. CDR3 sequence reads: CASSLLTSVVYEQYF. CDR3 coding DNA: TGTGCCAGCAGCCTCCTGACCAGCGTCGTATACGAGCAGTACTTC.

The chain joins TRBV4-3 to TRBJ1-5, with D uncertain. The CDR3 has 14 residues. Germline V gene lookup returns CDR1 LGHNA and CDR2 YSLEER. Trimming shortened V by 0 bases and J by 5 bases, and 8 bases separated the two germline ends. CDR3 DNA: TGCGCCAGCAGCCAAGACCAAACATATCAGCCCCAGCATTTT. Protein: CASSQDQTYQPQHF.

This clonotype is a singleton in its sample. This rearrangement joins TRBV12-3 or TRBV12-4 to TRBJ2-3; TRBD1 matches at 10 bases. V gave up 5 bases and J gave up 14 bases; unmatched junction bases: 13. This CDR3 contains 14 residues. As DNA, the CDR3 is TGTGCCAGCAGTCCACGACAGGGGGCCACCCGTAGGTATTTT. Its translation: CASSPRQGATRRYF.

The chain carries TRBV7-2 and TRBJ1-2; D is unresolved. Germline CDR1 reads SGHTA; CDR2 reads FQGNSA. The length of the CDR3 is 15 residues. V gave up 3 bases and J gave up 1 base, with 12 bases separating them. CDR3 sequence (DNA): TGTGCCAGCAGCTTTGTTGGAACTATTAACTATGGCTACACCTTC. This sequence encodes CASSFVGTINYGYTF.

The chain carries TRBV20-1 and TRBJ1-3; TRBD1 aligns across 7 bases. The germline V gene encodes CDR1 DFQATT and CDR2 SNEGSKA (reference sequence). Trimming removed 6 bases from V and 3 bases from J; junction bases left unmatched: 8. This CDR3 comprises 14 residues. CDR3 in DNA: TGCAGTGCCCCGAAGACAGGGCTTGGAAACACCATATATTTT. Its protein is CSAPKTGLGNTIYF.

In this sample, this clonotype turned up a few times. The chain links TRBV7-8 to TRBJ2-1; TRBD2 aligns across 11 bases. The V gene end was trimmed by 4 bases and the J gene end by 7 bases; junction bases not matched to a gene: 12. Per the germline V gene, CDR1 is SGHVS and CDR2 is FQNEAQ. The CDR3 spans 17 residues. In DNA form, the CDR3 reads TGTGCCAGCAGCTCGTCATTACTAGCGGGAGATTGGAATGAGCAGTTCTTC. It translates to CASSSSLLAGDWNEQFF.

The CDR3 loop is CASSSGAVSDTQYF. CDR3 DNA: TGTGCCAGCAGTTCAGGGGCGGTATCAGATACGCAGTATTTT. The chain links TRBV28 to TRBJ2-3; D possibly corresponds to TRBD1 (6 bases). Between the trimmed V and J ends, which lost 4 bases and 4 bases, there was a span of 12 bases. Germline-derived CDR1 and CDR2 are MDHEN and SYDVKM. This CDR3 has 14 amino acids.

The V and J genes are TRBV20-1 and TRBJ2-5, with D possibly matching TRBD2 (5 bases). The ends were cut back, 0 bases at V and 2 bases at J, with 7 bases in the middle. The CDR3 has 13 residues. Germline V gene sequence: CDR1 DFQATT, CDR2 SNEGSKA (reference sequence). CDR3 region: CSARDTGQETQYF. As DNA, the CDR3 is TGCAGTGCTAGAGATACGGGGCAAGAGACCCAGTACTTC.

The chain uses TRBV9 and TRBJ1-2; 8 bases fit TRBD1. With V trimmed by 4 bases and J by 5 bases, 19 bases remained unmatched. The CDR3 totals 18 residues. The germline gives CDR1 SGDLS, CDR2 YYNGEE. In nucleotides, the CDR3 is TGTGCCAGCAGCCCCCGGGGAGGAGGGGGACAGGACCCGTATGGCTACACCTTC. As protein: CASSPRGGGGQDPYGYTF.

DNA of the CDR3: TGTGCCAGCAGCGCCCTAGGTCCGGAGACCCAGTACTTC. It encodes CASSALGPETQYF. The chain is built from TRBV13 and TRBJ2-5; unclear D gene. The CDR3 consists of 13 residues. Germline V gives CDR1 PRHDT, CDR2 FYEKMQ (reference sequence). The V end lost 5 bases, the J end lost 5 bases, and 12 bases lay between the germline ends. Based on the CDR3 plus reference TRBV13 and TRBJ2-5, the full variable domain is AAGVIQSPRHLIKEKRETATLKCYPIPRHDTVYWYQQGPGQDPQFLISFYEKMQSDKGSIPDRFSAQQFSDYHSELNMSSLELGDSALYFCASSALGPETQYFGPGTRLLVL.

V gene TRBV6-1 combines with J gene TRBJ1-1; tentatively, D is TRBD1 (5 bases). The V end was cut by 8 bases, the J end by 0 bases, with 13 bases between. CDR3 length: 14 amino acids. Germline CDR1 MNHNS, CDR2 SASEGT. CDR3 DNA: TGTGCCAGCTCACCTGGGACTGTGAACACTGAAGCTTTCTTT. Translation: CASSPGTVNTEAFF.

The sample holds a few counts of this clonotype. This rearrangement joins TRBV18 to TRBJ2-7; D possibly corresponds to TRBD1 (6 bases). V shed 1 base and J shed 4 bases, with 14 bases lying between them. This CDR3 has 15 amino acids. Germline V CDR1 and CDR2: KGHSH, LQKENI. The DNA of the CDR3 is TGTGCCAGCTCACCACAGGGCAGGGGAACTTACGAGCAGTACTTC. Protein product: CASSPQGRGTYEQYF.

The V and J genes are TRBV7-9 and TRBJ2-5; D possibly corresponds to TRBD2 (7 bases). The J call may be faulty, since TRBJ2-7 better matches the DNA end. Germline V CDR1 and CDR2: SEHNR, FQNEAQ (reference sequence). The CDR3 loop spans 15 amino acids. CDR3 nucleotide sequence: TGTGCCAGCAGCTTAGCGTCGTCAGGGGAGGGCGAGCAGTACTTC. Encoded protein: CASSLASSGEGEQYF.

To note about this clonotype: Germline is not matched at one junction end, which may reflect a read error. The chain employs TRBV5-1 and TRBJ2-3; tentatively, D is TRBD2 (6 bases). This CDR3 comprises 14 residues. Germline CDR1 SGHRS, CDR2 YFSETQ. CDR3 region: CASSFEGLTDTQYF. DNA of the CDR3: TGCGCCAGTAGCTTTGAGGGACTCACAGATACGCAGTATTTT.

The chain couples TRBV27 to TRBJ2-1, with TRBD1 matching 10 bases. V lost 8 bases, J lost 5 bases, and 6 bases stayed unmatched. This CDR3 is 14 amino acids long. CDR1 and CDR2 (germline): MNHEY, SMNVEV (reference sequence). The CDR3 DNA reads as TGTGCCAGCCCCGGACAGGGGGTCCACAATGAGCAGTTCTTC. Translated, it gives CASPGQGVHNEQFF.

Only a few counts were recorded for this clonotype. The rearrangement uses TRBV29-1 and TRBJ2-7; D is unresolved. Germline CDR1 and CDR2: SQVTM and ANQGSEA. Trimming took off 0 bases at V and 0 bases at J, with 9 bases between the two ends. This CDR3 has 14 amino acids. CDR3 region: CSVEDSAFSYEQYF. The DNA for the CDR3 is TGCAGCGTTGAAGATTCAGCCTTCTCCTACGAGCAGTACTTC.

A remark on this clonotype: The junction departs from germline at one end; a sequencing error may be responsible. This chain connects TRBV7-2 to TRBJ2-7; TRBD2 aligns across 9 bases. Germline CDR1 and CDR2: SGHTA and FQGNSA. The CDR3 contains 15 residues. CDR3 sequence (DNA): TGTGCCAGCAGCCTAGCGGGACCCCTTTCCTACGAGCAGTACTTC. Protein: CASSLAGPLSYEQYF.

This clonotype was recorded a few times. The CDR3 here is CASSRDTYQETQYF. The CDR3 DNA reads as TGTGCCAGCAGCCGGGACACTTACCAAGAGACCCAGTACTTC. The gene calls are TRBV5-5 and TRBJ2-5; perhaps TRBD1 as D (6 bases). The V end lost 4 bases, the J end lost 0 bases, and 10 bases lay between the germline ends. The CDR3 is 14 amino acids. Germline-derived CDR1 and CDR2 are SGHKS and YYEKEE (reference sequence).